This T cell receptor beta chain derives from a study of lymphopenia after photon versus proton radiotherapy. Sequencing used immunoSEQ multiplex PCR; TCRdb keeps in-frame clones, though not all of them. The sample contains tens of thousands of clones, about 89% of which appear only once. To note about this clone: Because the CDR3's place on the DNA is in doubt, the DNA is left out and the CDR3 is given as listed by TCRdb.

The CDR3 region is 13 residues in length, termini included. Sample: peripheral blood, taken from a patient treated with proton-based radiotherapy. The clonotype was recovered from a man older than 75 with esophageal cancer. The gene calls are TRBV21-1 and TRBJ1-3; the tabulated D call, TRBD1, remains unverified against the DNA. TRBV21-1 is an annotated pseudogene. CDR3 region: CARQVAPGNTIYF.